Below are 13 T cell receptor beta chains sequenced from a single sample in a study of cytomegalovirus exposure and HLA in healthy donors. Vbeta (60) and Jbeta (13) primers were used in the PCR. Assay used: immunoSEQ multiplex PCR; TCRdb lists only in-frame clones, some missing. The table lists approximately 84,000 clones, roughly 74% of them singletons. Sequencing was carried out using PBMCs. All receptors come from a man aged 40-50 years in good health and CMV-seronegative.

The chain links TRBV30 to TRBJ1-5, with a possible D match to TRBD1 (6 bases). The V gene's germline CDR1 is GTSNPN and CDR2 SVGIG (reference sequence). The CDR3 has 14 amino acids. Between the trimmed V and J ends, which lost 0 bases and 7 bases, there was a span of 13 bases. In nucleotides, the CDR3 is TGTGCCTGGAGTGTACCACAGGGTATACAGCCCCAGCATTTT. This encodes CAWSVPQGIQPQHF.

The chain joins TRBV13 to TRBJ2-7, with 7 nucleotides matching TRBD1. This CDR3 spans 16 amino acids. Germline V CDR1 and CDR2: PRHDT, FYEKMQ (reference sequence). After removal of 5 bases from V and 1 base from J, the junction contained 11 bases not matched to a gene. CDR3 DNA: TGTGCCAGCAGCCGCTACCGGGACAGAATTTCCTACGAGCAGTACTTC. It is translated as CASSRYRDRISYEQYF.

The chain carries TRBV5-8 and TRBJ2-7; D is possibly TRBD1 (6 bases). Deletions cut 5 bases from V and 6 bases from J, with 12 bases between. Germline CDR1 reads SGHTS; CDR2 reads YDEGEE. The CDR3 runs 12 residues. CDR3 sequence: CASRHLGAEQYF. The CDR3 DNA sequence: TGTGCCAGCAGACATCTGGGGGCCGAGCAGTACTTC.

This chain connects TRBV2 to TRBJ1-1; D is possibly TRBD1 (6 bases). This CDR3 spans 14 amino acids. Germline CDR1 is SNHLY and CDR2 is FYNNEI. The V gene lost 7 bases and the J gene lost 0 bases, with 12 bases spanning the gap. The CDR3 loop is CASTTGQMNTEAFF. Written as DNA, the CDR3 is TGTGCCAGCACCACCGGACAGATGAACACTGAAGCTTTCTTT. Combining the CDR3 with reference TRBV2 and TRBJ1-1 gives the whole variable domain EPEVTQTPSHQVTQMGQEVILRCVPISNHLYFYWYRQILGQKVEFLVSFYNNEISEKSEIFDDQFSVERPDGSNFTLKIRSTKLEDSAMYFCASTTGQMNTEAFFGQGTRLTVV.

The V call is TRBV7-8, the J call TRBJ1-1, with D perhaps TRBD1 (6 bases). The V end lost 5 bases, the J end lost 1 base, and 14 bases lay between the germline ends. This CDR3 is built from 15 residues. The germline CDR1 and CDR2 sequences are SGHVS and FQNEAQ. The CDR3 region is CASSPYSGENTEAFF. In nucleotides, the CDR3 is TGTGCCAGCAGCCCGTACTCAGGGGAGAACACTGAAGCTTTCTTT.

The chain combines TRBV6-1 with TRBJ1-1, with TRBD1 as a possible D gene (5 bases). V was trimmed by 6 bases and J by 4 bases, leaving 12 bases between them. CDR3 length: 13 residues. Germline V gene sequence: CDR1 MNHNS, CDR2 SASEGT. The chain's CDR3 is CASRPPGGTEAFF. The CDR3 DNA reads as TGTGCCAGCAGACCTCCGGGGGGCACTGAAGCTTTCTTT.

This clone has a handful of counts. This rearrangement joins TRBV6-5 to TRBJ1-5; no clear D. V lost 7 bases and J lost 9, with 13 bases in between. The germline V gene has CDR1 MNHEY and CDR2 SVGAGI. The CDR3 consists of 12 residues. CDR3 sequence: CASTPGVGPQHF. In DNA form, the CDR3 reads TGTGCCAGCACCCCCGGGGTAGGGCCCCAGCATTTT.

The rearrangement links TRBV5-1 to TRBJ2-3, with 9 bases identical to TRBD2. Germline lookup yields CDR1 SGHRS and CDR2 YFSETQ. J was trimmed by 4 bases and V by 2 bases; bases with no gene match: 8. The CDR3 runs 16 residues. CDR3 in DNA: TGCGCCAGCAGCTTTAAACTAGCGGGTGTGGCAGATACGCAGTATTTT. Amino acid sequence: CASSFKLAGVADTQYF.

This chain links TRBV29-1 with TRBJ2-7, with D unresolved. This CDR3 region has 12 residues. The germline V and J ends were trimmed by 7 bases and 2 bases, with 12 bases remaining between them. The germline V gene has CDR1 SQVTM and CDR2 ANQGSEA. The CDR3 reads CSARTRAYEQYF. In DNA, the CDR3 is TGCAGCGCACGTACCCGGGCCTACGAGCAGTACTTC.

The CDR3 region has the DNA TGTGCCAGCAGTGGCCGGGACAGCCTCACTGCGGAGACCCAGTACTTC. Its protein product is CASSGRDSLTAETQYF. The rearrangement joins TRBV25-1 to TRBJ2-5, with 7 bases fitting TRBD1. The CDR3 totals 16 residues. V lost 4 bases and J lost 5; bases outside the gene matches: 13. From germline, CDR1 is MGHDK and CDR2 SYGVNS.

This clone was seen more than once but under ten times. The rearrangement uses TRBV9 and TRBJ2-3; D is possibly TRBD1 (7 bases). The CDR3 covers 17 residues. V was cut by 0 bases and J by 4 bases, with 18 bases left in between. Germline CDR1 and CDR2: SGDLS and YYNGEE. Here the CDR3 reads CASSVEGGQHSADTQYF. In DNA, the CDR3 is TGTGCCAGCAGCGTAGAGGGGGGACAGCATAGCGCAGATACGCAGTATTTT. Full variable domain (outside the CDR3, taken from reference TRBV9 and TRBJ2-3): DSGVTQTPKHLITATGQRVTLRCSPRSGDLSVYWYQQSLDQGLQFLIQYYNGEERAKGNILERFSAQQFPDLHSELNLSSLELGDSALYFCASSVEGGQHSADTQYFGPGTRLTVL.

The chain employs TRBV27 and TRBJ2-5; 9 bases are a match to TRBD2. The V gene end was trimmed by 1 base and the J gene end by 7 bases; junction bases not matched to a gene: 4. CDR1 and CDR2 (germline): MNHEY, SMNVEV (reference sequence). The CDR3 extends over 14 amino acids. This CDR3 reads CASSLLAGVGTQYF. DNA for the CDR3: TGTGCCAGCAGTTTATTAGCGGGAGTAGGGACCCAGTACTTC.

The chain links TRBV2 to TRBJ1-1; D not resolved. This CDR3 is 13 amino acids long. V was shortened by 3 bases and J by 7 bases, with 12 bases between the two germline ends. From germline, CDR1 is SNHLY and CDR2 FYNNEI. The CDR3 protein is CASSDASPLEAFF. CDR3 bases: TGTGCCAGCAGTGACGCCAGTCCCCTTGAAGCTTTCTTT. The full variable domain, its missing parts supplied by reference TRBV2 and TRBJ1-1, is EPEVTQTPSHQVTQMGQEVILRCVPISNHLYFYWYRQILGQKVEFLVSFYNNEISEKSEIFDDQFSVERPDGSNFTLKIRSTKLEDSAMYFCASSDASPLEAFFGQGTRLTVV.